These 19 T cell receptor beta chains came from one sample sequenced in a study of shared clonotypes between healthy human individuals. Libraries were prepared by immunoSEQ multiplex PCR; TCRdb keeps only in-frame clonotypes and omits some of them. Of 400,000 to 500,000 clones in the sample, 60% to 85% were seen once. Sequenced material: PBMCs. These receptors all come from a woman aged 40-49 years in good health. Some clones in this sample may be carry-over from other donors' samples.

The chain carries TRBV11-3 and TRBJ2-1; unclear D gene. The V and J ends lost 1 base and 9 bases respectively, with 10 bases between them. CDR3 size: 13 residues. CDR1 and CDR2 from the germline V gene are SGHNT and YENEEA. The CDR3 DNA follows: TGTGCCAGCAGCTTAGGCCCCTCGGGTGAGCAGTTCTTC. This sequence encodes CASSLGPSGEQFF. The full variable domain, in which reference TRBV11-3 and TRBJ2-1 provide the parts outside the CDR3, is EAGVVQSPRYKIIEKKQPVAFWCNPISGHNTLYWYLQNLGQGPELLIRYENEEAVDDSQLPKDRFSAERLKGVDSTLKIQPAELGDSAVYLCASSLGPSGEQFFGPGTRLTVL.

The V gene is TRBV2, the J gene TRBJ2-3, with D unresolved. Trimming cost V 2 bases and J 2 bases, with 5 bases left between them. This CDR3 region has 13 residues. Germline V gene data show CDR1 as SNHLY and CDR2 as FYNNEI. CDR3 nucleotide sequence: TGTGCCAGCAGTGAAATTTCCACAGATACGCAGTATTTT. Residues: CASSEISTDTQYF.

J is TRBJ1-2 and V is TRBV25-1; weak D call: TRBD1 (6 bases). Germline CDR1 and CDR2: MGHDK and SYGVNS. Deletions cut 4 bases from V and 6 bases from J, with 15 bases between. This CDR3 is 14 amino acids long. The CDR3 nucleotides are TGTGCCAGCAGTGGTACAGGGTCTGATCATGGCTACACCTTC. Translating it yields CASSGTGSDHGYTF.

In its sample, this clone was seen a few times. The V and J genes are TRBV11-2 and TRBJ2-7, with 10 nucleotides matching TRBD1. Trimming cost V 5 bases and J 4 bases; bases outside gene matches: 8. CDR1 and CDR2 (germline): SGHAT, FQNNGV. This CDR3 has 15 residues. CDR3 DNA sequence: TGTGCCAGCAGCGTAAGACAGGGGGCGGGTTACGAGCAGTACTTC. It codes for CASSVRQGAGYEQYF.

The chain combines TRBV27 with TRBJ2-5; 7 bases agree with TRBD1. TRBJ2-7 explains the end of the DNA better; the J call may be wrong. In germline, CDR1 is MNHEY, CDR2 SMNVEV (reference sequence). This CDR3 is built from 23 residues. In nucleotides, the CDR3 is TGTGCCAGCAGCGCCAGACAGCGAGATACCGAACCCTTACTACGGGACAGCTTAGCCGAGCAGTACTTC. It yields the protein CASSARQRDTEPLLRDSLAEQYF.

The V gene is TRBV5-8, the J gene TRBJ2-4; perhaps TRBD1 as D (6 bases). The CDR3 runs 18 residues. With 0 bases removed from V and 3 bases from J, the gap between germline ends came to 19 bases. From germline, CDR1 is SGHTS and CDR2 YDEGEE. CDR3 nucleotide sequence: TGTGCCAGCAGCTTGGACAGGGAACCGGAGCCGGTCAAAAACATTCAGTACTTC. Translated, it gives CASSLDREPEPVKNIQYF. Supplemented by reference TRBV5-8 and TRBJ2-4, the full variable domain reads EAGVTQSPTHLIKTRGQQATLRCSPISGHTSVYWYQQALGLGLQFLLWYDEGEERNRGNFPPRFSGRQFPNYSSELNVNALELEDSALYLCASSLDREPEPVKNIQYFGAGTRLSVL.

Worth noting for this clone: At one of its ends the junction is not consistent with the germline gene, which may arise from a read error. The chain uses TRBV5-4 and TRBJ2-3, with TRBD2 identical over 7 bases. Per the germline V gene, CDR1 is SGHNT and CDR2 is YYREEE (reference sequence). The CDR3 spans 15 residues. CDR3 in amino acids: CATSTSGGLTDTQYF. The CDR3 DNA reads as TGTGCCACCAGCACCTCGGGAGGATTGACAGATACGCAGTATTTT.

Of note for this clone: Within the sample, other DNA sequences also encode this same CDR3. The chain links TRBV7-2 to TRBJ2-1, with a possible D match to TRBD2 (5 bases). The CDR3 contains 16 residues. Germline V gene sequence: CDR1 SGHTA, CDR2 FQGNSA. V shed 1 base and J shed 0 bases, with 10 bases lying between them. CDR3: CASSLVSGSSYNEQFF. In DNA, the CDR3 is TGTGCCAGCAGCTTAGTTTCGGGAAGCTCCTACAATGAGCAGTTCTTC. The full variable domain, with the rest looked up from reference TRBV7-2 and TRBJ2-1, is GAGVSQSPSNKVTEKGKDVELRCDPISGHTALYWYRQSLGQGLEFLIYFQGNSAPDKSGLPSDRFSAERTGGSVSTLTIQRTQQEDSAVYLCASSLVSGSSYNEQFFGPGTRLTVL.

This chain joins TRBV7-8 and TRBJ1-2; TRBD1 matches at 7 bases. The CDR3 consists of 13 residues. The V gene end was trimmed by 5 bases and the J gene end by 6 bases; junction bases not matched to a gene: 6. Per germline, CDR1 SGHVS and CDR2 FQNEAQ. CDR3 bases: TGTGCCAGCAGCGCCGACAGGGAAAATGGCTACACCTTC. As protein: CASSADRENGYTF. The variable domain in full, with the rest retrieved from reference TRBV7-8 and TRBJ1-2, is GAGVSQSPRYKVAKRGQDVALRCDPISGHVSLFWYQQALGQGPEFLTYFQNEAQLDKSGLPSDRFFAERPEGSVSTLKIQRTQQEDSAVYLCASSADRENGYTFGSGTRLTVV.

V usage is TRBV7-2 and J usage is TRBJ2-3; 10 bases line up with TRBD2. The germline CDR1 and CDR2 sequences are SGHTA and FQGNSA. The CDR3 contains 17 residues. The J segment lost 2 bases and the V segment lost 1 base, leaving 6 bases of the junction unmatched. CDR3 nucleotide sequence: TGTGCCAGCAGCTTAGTGCTAGCGGGAGACAACACAGATACGCAGTATTTT. It encodes CASSLVLAGDNTDTQYF.

The genes are TRBV6-1 and TRBJ1-1, with 12 nucleotides matching TRBD1. This CDR3 has 15 residues. Germline values: CDR1 MNHNS, CDR2 SASEGT. V lost 3 bases to trimming and J lost 6 bases; unmatched junction nucleotides: 5. The CDR3 loop is CASSDMGQGASEAFF. The CDR3 DNA is TGTGCCAGCAGTGATATGGGACAGGGGGCGTCTGAAGCTTTCTTT.

The table lists this clone with a few counts. The CDR3: CASSSGQGVPEAFF. DNA for the CDR3: TGTGCCAGCAGCTCGGGACAGGGGGTTCCTGAAGCTTTCTTT. J is TRBJ1-1 and V is TRBV13; 11 nucleotides agree with TRBD1. V was pared by 4 bases and J by 6 bases, with 4 bases of the junction left unmatched. The CDR3 has 14 amino acids. Per germline, CDR1 PRHDT and CDR2 FYEKMQ (reference sequence).

With regard to this clone: A much larger clone sits a single nucleotide away, making a read error possible. The same CDR3 is also encoded by other DNA sequences in this sample. The chain recombines TRBV5-4 with TRBJ2-2; D possibly corresponds to TRBD2 (5 bases). Germline V lookup: CDR1 SGHNT, CDR2 YYREEE (reference sequence). CDR3 size: 13 residues. V was clipped by 0 bases and J by 7 bases, with 7 bases between them. DNA for the CDR3: TGTGCCAGCAGCTTGGGAGGGTTCGGGGAGCTGTTTTTT. Its translation is CASSLGGFGELFF.

The chain employs TRBV6-1 and TRBJ2-6; D uncertain. The V gene lost 2 bases and the J gene lost 0 bases, with 5 bases spanning the gap. Germline assignment: CDR1 MNHNS and CDR2 SASEGT. The CDR3 is made up of 15 amino acids. Here the CDR3 reads CASSERHSGANVLTF. The CDR3 DNA reads TGTGCCAGCAGTGAACGGCACTCTGGGGCCAACGTCCTGACTTTC.

The gene calls are TRBV7-3 and TRBJ1-5; D call uncertain. V was cut by 5 bases and J by 5 bases, with 16 bases left in between. The CDR3 spans 15 residues. Germline lookup yields CDR1 SGHTA and CDR2 FQGTGA. CDR3 in DNA: TGTGCCAGCAGCCTGGGCGGTCCAGACGATCAGCCCCAGCATTTT. Its translation: CASSLGGPDDQPQHF.

The V call is TRBV5-8, the J call TRBJ2-5; tentative D call: TRBD1 (6 bases). The germline V gene has CDR1 SGHTS and CDR2 YDEGEE. The CDR3 is 13 amino acids. V lost 4 bases, J lost 1 base, and 8 bases lay in between. CDR3 in DNA: TGTGCCAGCAGCAGGGACATCCAAGAGACCCAGTACTTC. It is translated as CASSRDIQETQYF.

The chain couples TRBV29-1 to TRBJ2-1, with D possibly matching TRBD2 (5 bases). The CDR3 length is 13 residues. Deletions cut 0 bases from V and 9 bases from J, with 12 bases between. The V gene's germline CDR1 is SQVTM and CDR2 ANQGSEA. CDR3 amino acids: CSVEEGASGEQFF. The CDR3 nucleotides are TGCAGCGTTGAAGAGGGAGCGTCCGGTGAGCAGTTCTTC.

This chain uses TRBV18 with TRBJ2-5, with a possible D match to TRBD1 (6 bases). Trimming removed 4 bases from V and 2 bases from J, with 11 bases in between. Germline V gene data show CDR1 as KGHSH and CDR2 as LQKENI. This CDR3 has 14 residues. The CDR3 reads CASSRTGWQETQYF. CDR3 coding DNA: TGTGCCAGCTCACGTACAGGGTGGCAAGAGACCCAGTACTTC.

This chain links TRBV18 with TRBJ1-1; unclear D gene. Trimming shortened V by 5 bases and J by 5 bases, and 12 bases separated the two germline ends. Germline assignment: CDR1 KGHSH and CDR2 LQKENI. The CDR3 spans 13 residues. CDR3 in DNA: TGTGCCAGCTCAGGGCGGGGTGGTACTGAAGCTTTCTTT. As protein: CASSGRGGTEAFF.